Listed below are T cell receptor beta chains from one sample, sequenced in a study of TIL therapy for anti-PD-1-resistant metastatic lung cancer. Using immunoSEQ multiplex PCR, the repertoire was profiled, and TCRdb retains in-frame clones only, with some absent. The sample has approximately 97,000 clones, roughly 65% seen once. Source: tumor tissue, taken at baseline. These receptors were taken from a person between 30 and 80 years old with non-small cell lung cancer. Both conserved end residues are part of each CDR3.

V: TRBV3-1/TRBV3-2
J: TRBJ1-1
CDR3: CASSQVATPRGNTEAFF

V: TRBV6-5
J: TRBJ2-1
CDR3: CASSRFDEQFF

V: TRBV19
J: TRBJ1-4
CDR3: CASTSFGGTGDAKLFF

V: TRBV19
J: TRBJ2-7
CDR3: CASLGGRIDYEQYF

V: TRBV7-9
J: TRBJ1-5
CDR3: CASSLGAGGRHQPQHF

V: TRBV7-2
J: TRBJ1-3
CDR3: CASSLAMPASGNTIYF

V: TRBV9
J: TRBJ1-1
CDR3: CASSVSQGASEAFF

V: TRBV10-1
J: TRBJ1-1
CDR3: CASSEGGNGLEAFF

V: TRBV18
J: TRBJ2-7
CDR3: CASSRGGTYEQYF

V: TRBV7-9
J: TRBJ2-3
CDR3: CASSIGGSGGTDTQYF

V: TRBV5-8
J: TRBJ1-5
CDR3: CASSLGMGPGNQPQHF

V: TRBV6-6
J: TRBJ1-4
CDR3: CASRGRTNEKLFF

V: TRBV9
J: TRBJ1-2
CDR3: CASRPGTGYGYTF

V: TRBV7-4
J: TRBJ2-7
CDR3: CGQRWGSDEQYF

V: TRBV28
J: TRBJ1-4
CDR3: CASSPENEKLFF

V: TRBV3-1/TRBV3-2
J: TRBJ2-5
CDR3: CASSHGQGAGTQYF

V: TRBV5-1
J: TRBJ2-3
CDR3: CASSLETDTQYF

V: TRBV4-3
J: TRBJ1-4
CDR3: CASSQNTLQGAREKLFF

V: TRBV27
J: TRBJ2-5
CDR3: CASSFLPGQQETQYF

V: TRBV2
J: TRBJ1-1
CDR3: CASSQTGFDTEAFF

V: TRBV9
J: TRBJ1-6
CDR3: CASSPRESYNSPLHF

V: TRBV5-1
J: TRBJ2-5
CDR3: CASNEAGRGETQYF

V: TRBV19
J: TRBJ1-5
CDR3: CASSDDSHSNQPQHF

V: TRBV6-2/TRBV6-3
J: TRBJ1-5
CDR3: CASSYFDSNQPQHF

V: TRBV5-8
J: TRBJ1-4
CDR3: CASSWGRQTNEKLFF

V: TRBV11-2
J: TRBJ2-6
CDR3: CASSQTMSGANVLTF

V: TRBV6-5
J: TRBJ2-3
CDR3: CASRDGGHTDTQYF

V: TRBV4-1
J: TRBJ2-5
CDR3: CASSQDLETQYF

V: TRBV5-1
J: TRBJ2-7
CDR3: CASSSSYEQYF

V: TRBV21-1
J: TRBJ2-1
CDR3: CASSNSRDGSSYNEQFF

V: TRBV7-6
J: TRBJ2-5
CDR3: CASSLDSGRMETQYF

V: TRBV11-2
J: TRBJ2-4
CDR3: CASSYDRDFIKNIQYF

V: TRBV7-2
J: TRBJ2-3
CDR3: CASSFSGGADTQYF

V: TRBV27
J: TRBJ1-1
CDR3: CASSGYGMNTEAFF

V: TRBV6-4
J: TRBJ2-2
CDR3: CASSDEPGRGELFF

V: TRBV5-1
J: TRBJ2-1
CDR3: CASSPVGNNEQFF

V: TRBV10-3
J: TRBJ1-2
CDR3: CAISGADNGYTF

V: TRBV5-5
J: TRBJ1-1
CDR3: CASSRPGTADEAFF

V: TRBV10-2
J: TRBJ1-1
CDR3: CASSESTKTEAFF

V: TRBV2
J: TRBJ2-2
CDR3: CASSDGLAGRNTGELFF

V: TRBV20-1
J: TRBJ2-3
CDR3: CSAITDTQYF

V: TRBV30
J: TRBJ1-5
CDR3: CAWSVGSVGNQPQHF

V: TRBV6-6
J: TRBJ1-4
CDR3: CASRRGSTNEKLFF

V: TRBV10-1
J: TRBJ2-2
CDR3: CASSQTGAGVTGELFF

V: TRBV2
J: TRBJ2-1
CDR3: CASSVDSGNYNEQFF

V: TRBV11-2
J: TRBJ2-7
CDR3: CASSLEGRAPYEQYF

V: TRBV7-8
J: TRBJ2-7
CDR3: CASSLGDGTYEQYF

V: TRBV2
J: TRBJ1-5
CDR3: CASSEEGQGNQPQHF

V: TRBV4-1
J: TRBJ2-1
CDR3: CASSQGLAGGSSGEQFF

V: TRBV9
J: TRBJ2-2
CDR3: CASSPGGGLRTGELFF

V: TRBV13
J: TRBJ1-4
CDR3: CASSLKRERGDEKLFF

V: TRBV6-1
J: TRBJ2-6
CDR3: CASSERRAGANVLTF

V: TRBV9
J: TRBJ1-4
CDR3: CASSSGSGEKLFF

V: TRBV4-3
J: TRBJ2-7
CDR3: CASSQVWGSYEQYF

V: TRBV7-9
J: TRBJ1-1
CDR3: CASRSQGGTEAFF

V: TRBV5-1
J: TRBJ1-3
CDR3: CASSDSQVSSGNTIYF

V: TRBV27
J: TRBJ2-4
CDR3: CASSSDRLAKNIQYF

V: TRBV10-3
J: TRBJ2-3
CDR3: CAISREAGGDTQYF

V: TRBV2
J: TRBJ2-1
CDR3: CASTTGLDAGGWDEQFF